One and the same sample provided the 17 T cell receptor beta chains below, sequenced in a study of cytomegalovirus exposure and HLA in healthy donors. PCR involved 60 Vbeta and 13 Jbeta primers. TCRdb's copy holds only in-frame clones and misses some; the assay was immunoSEQ multiplex PCR. The sample shows fewer than 200,000 clones, approximately 70% of them seen only once. The sequenced material came from PBMCs. The receptor source for this set is a middle-aged man in good health and CMV-seropositive.

The chain joins TRBV10-3 to TRBJ1-5; possible D gene TRBD1, 5 bases. The CDR3 is 16 amino acids. Trimming cost V 0 bases and J 0 bases, with 9 bases left between them. In germline, CDR1 is ENHRY, CDR2 SYGVKD. CDR3 in DNA: TGTGCCATCAGTGAGTCTAAGCAGGGTAGCAATCAGCCCCAGCATTTT. This gives the protein CAISESKQGSNQPQHF.

This clone was found a few times. This chain links TRBV6-5 with TRBJ1-1; TRBD1 matches 8 bases. The CDR3 spans 14 residues. The germline V gene has CDR1 MNHEY and CDR2 SVGAGI. V lost 4 bases to trimming and J lost 5 bases; unmatched junction nucleotides: 6. The CDR3 loop reads CASSFGDRGTEAFF. In nucleotides, the CDR3 is TGTGCCAGCAGTTTCGGAGACAGGGGTACTGAAGCTTTCTTT.

The chain joins TRBV5-1 to TRBJ2-5; tentative D call: TRBD2 (6 bases). CDR3 length: 14 residues. Germline CDR1 SGHRS, CDR2 YFSETQ. V lost 0 bases, J lost 5 bases, and 11 bases lay in between. DNA of the CDR3: TGCGCCAGCAGCTTGGTAGCGACTAGGGAGACCCAGTACTTC. Its protein is CASSLVATRETQYF.

The genes are TRBV5-6 and TRBJ1-2; D not certain. CDR1 and CDR2 from the germline V gene are SGHDT and YYEEEE. The CDR3 extends over 15 amino acids. The V and J ends lost 2 bases and 9 bases respectively, with 20 bases between them. CDR3 nucleotides: TGTGCCAGCAGCTTCGAGCCCAGGTTGTTTCTGAGCTACACCTTC. Amino acids: CASSFEPRLFLSYTF.

This sequence joins TRBV7-8 and TRBJ2-5, with 7 bases that match TRBD2. The germline V gene has CDR1 SGHVS and CDR2 FQNEAQ. The CDR3 spans 14 residues. V gave up 7 bases and J gave up 3 bases; unmatched junction bases: 8. The CDR3 sequence is CASNQLGGEETQYF. The CDR3 DNA sequence: TGTGCCAGCAATCAATTGGGGGGGGAAGAGACCCAGTACTTC.

The chain has TRBV6-1 and TRBJ1-2, with 11 bases aligning to TRBD1. V lost 8 bases and J lost 5; bases outside the gene matches: 7. This CDR3 has 14 amino acids. Germline V gene data show CDR1 as MNHNS and CDR2 as SASEGT. The CDR3 nucleotides read TGTGCCAGCCGATCAGGACAGGGGGCATATGGCTACACCTTC. Protein product: CASRSGQGAYGYTF.

This chain uses TRBV5-1 with TRBJ1-6; 7 bases match TRBD1. CDR3 size: 14 residues. Germline V gives CDR1 SGHRS, CDR2 YFSETQ. The J segment lost 8 bases and the V segment lost 6 bases, leaving 8 bases of the junction unmatched. CDR3 sequence reads: CASNRGGGDSPLHF. CDR3 sequence (DNA): TGCGCCAGCAACAGGGGAGGAGGGGATTCACCCCTCCACTTT.

The chain combines TRBV15 with TRBJ1-1; D unresolved. CDR1 LNHNV and CDR2 YYDKDF come from the germline V gene (reference sequence). The V and J ends lost 1 base and 1 base respectively, with 4 bases between them. CDR3 length equals 13 residues. The CDR3 nucleotides are TGTGCCACCAGCAGAGCGGGGAACACTGAAGCTTTCTTT. It translates to CATSRAGNTEAFF. The complete variable domain, with remaining parts taken from reference TRBV15 and TRBJ1-1, reads DAMVIQNPRYQVTQFGKPVTLSCSQTLNHNVMYWYQQKSSQAPKLLFHYYDKDFNNEADTPDNFQSRRPNTSFCFLDIRSPGLGDTAMYLCATSRAGNTEAFFGQGTRLTVV.

Only a few counts were recorded for this clone. V and J are TRBV4-3 and TRBJ1-1, with D perhaps TRBD1 (5 bases). The CDR3 loop spans 14 amino acids. The germline V gene has CDR1 LGHNA and CDR2 YSLEER. The V end was cut by 1 base, the J end by 1 base, with 7 bases between. This CDR3 is CASSQGTQNTEAFF. CDR3 in DNA: TGCGCCAGCAGCCAAGGGACACAGAACACTGAAGCTTTCTTT.

The chain carries TRBV9 and TRBJ1-2, with D perhaps TRBD1 (6 bases). Per germline, CDR1 SGDLS and CDR2 YYNGEE. CDR3 size: 13 residues. Trimming took off 3 bases at V and 7 bases at J, with 13 bases between the two ends. The CDR3 region is CASSGGQRGGYTF. Written as DNA, the CDR3 is TGTGCCAGCAGCGGGGGACAAAGGGGTGGCTACACCTTC.

J is TRBJ1-6 and V is TRBV12-1; TRBD1, the table's D call, was not compared with the DNA. TRBV12-1 is shown as a pseudogene. This CDR3 comprises 18 residues. In DNA, the CDR3 is TGTGCCAGCAGCCCCCCGGGGTTGACAGGAGAGGGTAATTCACCCCTCCACTTT. It encodes CASSPPGLTGEGNSPLHF.

This clone was seen only a few times. The chain carries TRBV11-2 and TRBJ1-6, with unresolved D. Per the germline V gene, CDR1 is SGHAT and CDR2 is FQNNGV. This CDR3 is built from 13 residues. V lost 0 bases, J lost 7 bases, and 4 bases lay in between. CDR3 in amino acids: CASSLERNSPLHF. CDR3 DNA: TGTGCCAGCAGCTTAGAACGGAATTCACCCCTCCACTTT.

The chain couples TRBV4-1 to TRBJ2-3; D may be TRBD2 (6 bases). Trimming took off 0 bases at V and 10 bases at J, with 14 bases between the two ends. Per the germline V gene, CDR1 is MGHRA and CDR2 is YSYEKL. This CDR3 has 14 residues. The DNA for the CDR3 is TGCGCCAGCAGCCAAGAACTAGCCCGTCCCCCGCAGTATTTT. It is translated as CASSQELARPPQYF.

The V call is TRBV7-8, the J call TRBJ2-5; 7 bases align to TRBD2. Germline V gene lookup returns CDR1 SGHVS and CDR2 FQNEAQ. Germline trimming cut 5 bases from V and 5 bases from J; bases unmatched to any gene: 11. The CDR3 extends over 15 amino acids. CDR3 in DNA: TGTGCCAGCAGCCCGGTGGGAGCGGGGCAGGAGACCCAGTACTTC. Translated: CASSPVGAGQETQYF.

V and J are TRBV7-8 and TRBJ2-1; a possible D gene is TRBD2 (6 bases). The CDR3 totals 13 residues. The V end lost 5 bases, the J end lost 9 bases, and 14 bases lay between the germline ends. Looked up from germline, CDR1 is SGHVS and CDR2 is FQNEAQ. The CDR3 here is CASSPRLVPEQFF. The CDR3 nucleotides are TGTGCCAGCAGCCCCCGACTAGTTCCTGAGCAGTTCTTC.

DNA of the CDR3: TGTGCCAGCATCCTAGGGGGTTGGAATCAGCCCCAGCATTTT. Translation: CASILGGWNQPQHF. V is TRBV6-1 and J is TRBJ1-5; TRBD1 might be the D (6 bases). V lost 7 bases to trimming and J lost 4 bases, with 14 bases between them. CDR3 length: 14 amino acids. Per germline, CDR1 MNHNS and CDR2 SASEGT.

This clone turned up a few times. V and J are TRBV6-5 and TRBJ1-5, with TRBD1 as a possible D gene (5 bases). The CDR3 contains 15 residues. The V end was cut by 2 bases, the J end by 3 bases, with 11 bases between. Germline assignment: CDR1 MNHEY and CDR2 SVGAGI. The CDR3 is CASSYGGANNQPQHF. For the CDR3, the DNA is TGTGCCAGCAGTTACGGAGGGGCCAACAATCAGCCCCAGCATTTT.